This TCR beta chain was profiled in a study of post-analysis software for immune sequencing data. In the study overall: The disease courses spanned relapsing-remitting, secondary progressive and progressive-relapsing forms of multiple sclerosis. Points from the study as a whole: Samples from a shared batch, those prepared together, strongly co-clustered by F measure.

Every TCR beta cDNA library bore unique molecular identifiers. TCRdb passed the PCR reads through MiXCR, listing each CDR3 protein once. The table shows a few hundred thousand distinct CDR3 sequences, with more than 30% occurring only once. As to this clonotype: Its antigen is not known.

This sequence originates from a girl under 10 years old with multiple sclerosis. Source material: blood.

Here the CDR3 reads CASSLHPASATYNEQYF. Here the CDR3 DNA reads TGTGCCAGCAGCCTTCACCCCGCTAGCGCGACCTACAATGAGCAGTACTTC. The chain has TRBV7-3 and TRBJ2-5; D might be TRBD2 (6 bases). CDR3 size: 17 residues. Trimming took 5 bases from V and 11 from J, leaving 30 bases between them. From germline, CDR1 is SGHTA and CDR2 FQGTGA. Full variable domain (remainder filled in from reference TRBV7-3 and TRBJ2-5): GAGVSQTPSNKVTEKGKYVELRCDPISGHTALYWYRQSLGQGPEFLIYFQGTGAADDSGLPNDRFFAVRPEGSVSTLKIQRTERGDSAVYLCASSLHPASATYNEQYFGPGTRLLVL.